The clone carrying this TCR beta chain has more than one count but fewer than ten. CDR1 MNHNY and CDR2 SVGAGI come from the germline V gene (reference sequence). The CDR3 length is 17 residues. The V gene end was trimmed by 2 bases and the J gene end by 0 bases; junction bases not matched to a gene: 5. TCR beta CDR3 regions were amplified from RNA transcripts. During a first-round RT-PCR of the TCR CDR3, the HTBI primer set was used. A single record per CDR3 protein comes from TCRdb applying MiXCR to the multiplex PCR reads. Among around 350,000 distinct CDR3 sequences listed, roughly 15% were seen once. This sample is part of a study of T cells in Graves' hyperthyroidism and ophthalmopathy.

This receptor was obtained from a woman in her twenties or thirties with Graves' ophthalmopathy. Sequenced input: blood. The chain couples TRBV6-6 to TRBJ2-2; 8 positions match TRBD2. CDR3 in amino acids: CASSYAHGGANTGELFF. The DNA for the CDR3 is TGTGCCAGCAGTTACGCCCACGGGGGGGCGAACACCGGGGAGCTGTTTTTT.